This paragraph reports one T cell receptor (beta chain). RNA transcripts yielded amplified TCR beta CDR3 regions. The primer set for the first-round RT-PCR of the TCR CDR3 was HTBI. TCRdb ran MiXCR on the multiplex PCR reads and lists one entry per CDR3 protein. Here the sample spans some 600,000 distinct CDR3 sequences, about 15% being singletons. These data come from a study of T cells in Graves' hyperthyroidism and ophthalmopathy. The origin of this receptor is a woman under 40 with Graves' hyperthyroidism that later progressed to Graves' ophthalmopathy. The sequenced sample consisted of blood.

CDR3 region: CSARHGGGGNEQFF. As DNA, the CDR3 is TGCAGTGCTAGACACGGGGGAGGCGGCAATGAGCAGTTCTTC. J is TRBJ2-1 and V is TRBV20-1; maybe TRBD2 (6 bases). The V and J ends lost 2 bases and 6 bases respectively, with 14 bases between them. This CDR3 contains 14 residues. The V gene's germline CDR1 is DFQATT and CDR2 SNEGSKA (reference sequence).